One and the same sample provided the 21 T cell receptor beta chains below, sequenced in a study of shared clonotypes between healthy human individuals. Clones were read by immunoSEQ multiplex PCR, and TCRdb kept only the in-frame ones, dropping some. The sample yields approximately 1.5 million clones, under 99% seen once. Sequencing was carried out using naive CD4+ T cells sorted from blood. Subset described: CD45RA+ positively selected. The receptors were sampled from a young man in good health.

V gene TRBV28 combines with J gene TRBJ2-5; no firm D call. Trimming left V 7 bases short and J 7 bases short, with 28 bases between. Germline CDR1 is MDHEN and CDR2 is SYDVKM. The CDR3 covers 17 residues. The CDR3 bases are TGTGCCAGCACTCCTTCCCGCGGACCGCTTTCAAGTGTGACCCAGTACTTC. Protein: CASTPSRGPLSSVTQYF.

The V and J genes are TRBV20-1 and TRBJ1-1; D perhaps matches TRBD1 (5 bases). Per the germline V gene, CDR1 is DFQATT and CDR2 is SNEGSKA (reference sequence). Trimming cost V 4 bases and J 8 bases, with 11 bases left between them. This CDR3 spans 11 amino acids. In DNA form, the CDR3 reads TGCAGTGCTATTCTACAGGCCGAAGCTTTCTTT. It encodes CSAILQAEAFF.

The chain combines TRBV6-5 with TRBJ1-4; a possible D gene is TRBD1 (6 bases). The germline V gene encodes CDR1 MNHEY and CDR2 SVGAGI. The CDR3 is 14 residues long. Trimming took off 5 bases at V and 8 bases at J, with 15 bases between the two ends. This CDR3 reads CASSNRVLREKLFF. The DNA of the CDR3 is TGTGCCAGCAGTAACAGGGTTTTGAGGGAAAAACTGTTTTTT.

J is TRBJ2-1 and V is TRBV5-4; 9 positions match TRBD2. Germline V gene data show CDR1 as SGHNT and CDR2 as YYREEE (reference sequence). The CDR3 length is 17 residues. J lost 2 bases, V lost 4 bases, and 10 bases had no gene match. CDR3 DNA sequence: TGTGCCAGCAGCCCTGGGGGAGGCGGGAGGGCCTACAATGAGCAGTTCTTC. This gives the protein CASSPGGGGRAYNEQFF.

The rearrangement links TRBV5-4 to TRBJ2-3; no definite D call. This CDR3 contains 14 residues. Germline V gives CDR1 SGHNT, CDR2 YYREEE (reference sequence). Trimming cost V 2 bases and J 2 bases, with 9 bases left between them. The DNA of the CDR3 is TGTGCCAGCAGCTTCCGGCTTTACACAGATACGCAGTATTTT. Its protein product is CASSFRLYTDTQYF. Complete variable domain (other parts from reference TRBV5-4 and TRBJ2-3): ETGVTQSPTHLIKTRGQQVTLRCSSQSGHNTVSWYQQALGQGPQFIFQYYREEENGRGNFPPRFSGLQFPNYSSELNVNALELDDSALYLCASSFRLYTDTQYFGPGTRLTVL.

The genes are TRBV7-9 and TRBJ2-7; D call uncertain. In germline, CDR1 is SEHNR, CDR2 FQNEAQ (reference sequence). V lost 1 base, J lost 2 bases, and 12 bases lay in between. The CDR3 spans 15 residues. CDR3 residues: CASSLGAGQTYEQYF. DNA of the CDR3: TGTGCCAGCAGCTTAGGGGCAGGTCAAACCTACGAGCAGTACTTC.

The sample holds one count of this clone. This sequence joins TRBV5-1 and TRBJ1-1; D is unresolved. Trimming shortened V by 4 bases and J by 1 base, and 17 bases separated the two germline ends. The CDR3 is 16 amino acids. CDR1 and CDR2 (germline): SGHRS, YFSETQ. This chain's CDR3 is CASSPAETTANTEAFF. The CDR3 DNA is TGCGCCAGCAGCCCTGCTGAGACGACCGCGAACACTGAAGCTTTCTTT.

V and J are TRBV15 and TRBJ2-7; D gene unclear. The CDR3 has 15 residues. Germline CDR1 and CDR2: LNHNV and YYDKDF (reference sequence). Trimming stripped 0 bases from V and 3 bases from J, with 12 bases between. This CDR3 is CATSRDLPESYEQYF. CDR3 DNA sequence: TGTGCCACCAGCAGAGATTTGCCGGAGAGCTACGAGCAGTACTTC.

CDR3 region: CAWSQDTQYF. In DNA form, the CDR3 reads TGTGCCTGGAGTCAAGATACGCAGTATTTT. The V gene is TRBV30, the J gene TRBJ2-3; D not resolved. Germline CDR1 and CDR2: GTSNPN and SVGIG (reference sequence). Trimming took 2 bases from V and 5 from J, leaving 2 bases between them. The CDR3 extends over 10 amino acids.

For this clone: The sample holds other DNA sequences that translate to the same CDR3. V gene TRBV28 combines with J gene TRBJ2-3, with unresolved D. Germline V gene lookup returns CDR1 MDHEN and CDR2 SYDVKM. CDR3 length equals 12 residues. Trimming removed 3 bases from V and 6 bases from J, with 7 bases in between. CDR3 sequence reads: CASSFLRDTQYF. CDR3 in DNA: TGTGCCAGCAGTTTCTTACGGGATACGCAGTATTTT.

The CDR3 sequence is CASSQEGAGFEQYF. In DNA, the CDR3 is TGTGCCAGCAGCCAAGAGGGCGCTGGGTTCGAGCAGTACTTC. The J gene is TRBJ2-7, the V gene TRBV4-2, with no clear D. Per germline, CDR1 LGHNA and CDR2 YNFKEQ. CDR3 length equals 14 residues. V was pared by 0 bases and J by 6 bases, with 12 bases between.

The V call is TRBV6-1, the J call TRBJ2-6; D unresolved. Trimming cost V 1 base and J 0 bases, with 7 bases left between them. The CDR3 spans 16 residues. Germline V gene sequence: CDR1 MNHNS, CDR2 SASEGT. As DNA, the CDR3 is TGTGCCAGCAGTGAAGTTGGAATCTCTGGGGCCAACGTCCTGACTTTC. As protein: CASSEVGISGANVLTF.

In this sample, this clone turned up once. V usage is TRBV2 and J usage is TRBJ1-2; tentative D call: TRBD1 (5 bases). Trimming took off 0 bases at V and 8 bases at J, with 7 bases between the two ends. The CDR3 sequence is 12 residues long. CDR1 and CDR2 (germline): SNHLY, FYNNEI. The CDR3 spells CASSEAPGGYTF. In DNA form, the CDR3 reads TGTGCCAGCAGTGAAGCACCAGGGGGCTACACCTTC.

The gene calls are TRBV19 and TRBJ1-4; D not certain. Trimming removed 3 bases from V and 0 bases from J, with 5 bases in between. The CDR3 length is 14 residues. Per the germline V gene, CDR1 is LNHDA and CDR2 is SQIVND (reference sequence). CDR3 loop: CASSIFSTNEKLFF. For the CDR3, the DNA is TGTGCCAGTAGTATTTTTTCAACTAATGAAAAACTGTTTTTT.

The rearrangement uses TRBV27 and TRBJ2-6, with D possibly matching TRBD1 (5 bases). This CDR3 region has 14 residues. Germline CDR1 reads MNHEY; CDR2 reads SMNVEV (reference sequence). V lost 2 bases and J lost 11, with 13 bases in between. CDR3 nucleotide sequence: TGTGCCAGCAGTTTAGGCAGACAGTCCGACGTCCTGACTTTC. This codes for CASSLGRQSDVLTF. The full variable domain, completed using reference TRBV27 and TRBJ2-6, is EAQVTQNPRYLITVTGKKLTVTCSQNMNHEYMSWYRQDPGLGLRQIYYSMNVEVTDKGDVPEGYKVSRKEKRNFPLILESPSPNQTSLYFCASSLGRQSDVLTFGAGSRLTVL.

This clone was picked up one time. This chain uses TRBV6-6 with TRBJ2-7; D possibly matches TRBD1 or TRBD2 (5 bases each). Trimming stripped 8 bases from V and 2 bases from J, with 16 bases between. Germline CDR1 MNHNY, CDR2 SVGAGI (reference sequence). CDR3 size: 14 residues. The CDR3 DNA follows: TGTGCCAGCGCGAGAGGTGGGGACGCCTACGAGCAGTACTTC. Protein sequence: CASARGGDAYEQYF.

On this clone: Other DNA sequences in this sample translate to the same CDR3. This rearrangement joins TRBV18 to TRBJ2-1, with D uncertain. The germline CDR1 and CDR2 sequences are KGHSH and LQKENI. CDR3 length equals 12 residues. Trimming removed 3 bases from V and 7 bases from J, with 7 bases in between. The CDR3 region is CASSPSGNEQFF. CDR3 in DNA: TGTGCCAGCTCACCCTCAGGTAATGAGCAGTTCTTC.

The chain uses TRBV7-8 and TRBJ1-5; TRBD1 aligns across 7 bases. V shed 5 bases and J 4 bases; nucleotides not matched to a gene: 14. The CDR3 is 17 amino acids. Germline assignment: CDR1 SGHVS and CDR2 FQNEAQ. In nucleotides, the CDR3 is TGTGCCAGCAGCCACTGGACAGGTCGGAAACTAAATCAGCCCCAGCATTTT. Its protein product is CASSHWTGRKLNQPQHF.

The chain couples TRBV5-5 to TRBJ1-3; no clear D gene. The length of the CDR3 is 13 residues. The germline V gene encodes CDR1 SGHKS and CDR2 YYEKEE (reference sequence). Trimming took off 0 bases at V and 8 bases at J, with 9 bases between the two ends. CDR3 coding DNA: TGTGCCAGCAGCTTGGACACTCGTCACACCATATATTTT. Encoded protein: CASSLDTRHTIYF. Complete variable domain (other parts from reference TRBV5-5 and TRBJ1-3): DAGVTQSPTHLIKTRGQQVTLRCSPISGHKSVSWYQQVLGQGPQFIFQYYEKEERGRGNFPDRFSARQFPNYSSELNVNALLLGDSALYLCASSLDTRHTIYFGEGSWLTVV.

The chain uses TRBV11-3 and TRBJ2-7, with D maybe TRBD2 (6 bases). The V and J ends lost 1 base and 3 bases respectively, with 10 bases between them. This CDR3 has 14 amino acids. The germline CDR1 and CDR2 sequences are SGHNT and YENEEA. The CDR3 nucleotides read TGTGCCAGCAGCTTAGGGACTAACTTCTACGAGCAGTACTTC. Amino acids: CASSLGTNFYEQYF.

The chain is built from TRBV25-1 and TRBJ2-7; D gene ambiguous. The CDR3 sequence is 17 residues long. From germline, CDR1 is MGHDK and CDR2 SYGVNS. The ends were cut back, 7 bases at V and 0 bases at J, with 22 bases in the middle. This CDR3 is CASTEPSVIPSSYEQYF. The CDR3 coding sequence is TGTGCCAGCACCGAACCCTCTGTCATTCCGAGCTCCTACGAGCAGTACTTC.